This T cell receptor (beta chain) was sequenced during a study of blood T cell repertoires in COVID-19. For the study at large: Material from acute and convalescent COVID-19 was sourced from the United States, Italy and Spain. T cells, B-cell-depleted T cells, or PBMCs provided the cDNA or gDNA that served as material.

The V gene end was trimmed by 6 bases and the J gene end by 5 bases; junction bases not matched to a gene: 7. The CDR3 covers 15 residues. Germline V lookup: CDR1 MNHEY, CDR2 SVGAGI. Source study methods: Nucleated cell number was recorded as an estimate derived from reference gene primer amplification. TCRdb's table, derived via immunoSEQ multiplex PCR, lists solely in-frame clones and lacks some. V, J and clone size reflect that table, while D and trimming were determined from the DNA. Of around 100,000 clones in the sample, 84% were seen once. V is TRBV6-5 and J is TRBJ1-4; 9 nucleotides match TRBD1. This sequence originates from a woman aged 35 to 49 with acute or convalescent COVID-19. Specimen: peripheral blood. This CDR3 is CASSGPGQGNEKLFF. The CDR3, as DNA: TGTGCCAGCAGCGGACCGGGACAGGGAAATGAAAAACTGTTTTTT.